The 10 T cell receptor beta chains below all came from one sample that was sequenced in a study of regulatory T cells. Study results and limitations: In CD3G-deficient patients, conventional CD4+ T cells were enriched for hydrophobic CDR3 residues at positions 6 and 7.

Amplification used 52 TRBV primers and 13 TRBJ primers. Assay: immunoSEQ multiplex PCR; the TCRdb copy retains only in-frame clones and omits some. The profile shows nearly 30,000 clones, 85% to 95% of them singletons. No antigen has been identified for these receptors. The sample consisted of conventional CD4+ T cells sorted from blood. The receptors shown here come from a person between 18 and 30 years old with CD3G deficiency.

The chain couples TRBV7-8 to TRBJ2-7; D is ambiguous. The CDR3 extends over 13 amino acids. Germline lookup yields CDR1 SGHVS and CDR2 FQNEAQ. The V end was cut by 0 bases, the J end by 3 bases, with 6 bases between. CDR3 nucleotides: TGTGCCAGCAGCTTAGCAGCAAGCTACGAGCAGTACTTC. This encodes CASSLAASYEQYF.

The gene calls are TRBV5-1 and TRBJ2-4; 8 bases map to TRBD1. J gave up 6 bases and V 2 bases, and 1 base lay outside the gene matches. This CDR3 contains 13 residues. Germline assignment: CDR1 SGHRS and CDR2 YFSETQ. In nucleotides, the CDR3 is TGCGCCAGCAGCTTAGGACAGGGAAACATTCAGTACTTC. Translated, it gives CASSLGQGNIQYF. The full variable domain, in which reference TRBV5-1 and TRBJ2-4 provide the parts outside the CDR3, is KAGVTQTPRYLIKTRGQQVTLSCSPISGHRSVSWYQQTPGQGLQFLFEYFSETQRNKGNFPGRFSGRQFSNSRSEMNVSTLELGDSALYLCASSLGQGNIQYFGAGTRLSVL.

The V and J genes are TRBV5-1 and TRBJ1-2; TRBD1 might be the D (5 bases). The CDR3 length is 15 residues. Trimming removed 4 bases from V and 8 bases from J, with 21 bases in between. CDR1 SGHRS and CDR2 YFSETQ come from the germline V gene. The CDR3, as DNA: TGCGCCAGCAGCCCTTTGGGGACGCCTAGTGAGGGCTACACCTTC. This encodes CASSPLGTPSEGYTF.

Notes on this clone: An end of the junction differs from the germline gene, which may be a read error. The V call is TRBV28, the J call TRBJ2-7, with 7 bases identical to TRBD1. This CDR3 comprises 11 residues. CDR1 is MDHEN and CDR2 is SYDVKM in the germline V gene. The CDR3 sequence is CASSKRGQQYF. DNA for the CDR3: TGTGCCAGCAGTAAAAGGGGACAGCAATACTTC.

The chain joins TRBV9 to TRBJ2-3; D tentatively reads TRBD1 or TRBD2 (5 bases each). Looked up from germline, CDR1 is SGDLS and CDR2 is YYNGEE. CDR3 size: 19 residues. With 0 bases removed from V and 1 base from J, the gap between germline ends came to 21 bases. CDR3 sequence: CASSVGPTGRSWGTDTQYF. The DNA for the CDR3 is TGTGCCAGCAGCGTAGGACCGACGGGACGGAGTTGGGGCACAGATACGCAGTATTTT.

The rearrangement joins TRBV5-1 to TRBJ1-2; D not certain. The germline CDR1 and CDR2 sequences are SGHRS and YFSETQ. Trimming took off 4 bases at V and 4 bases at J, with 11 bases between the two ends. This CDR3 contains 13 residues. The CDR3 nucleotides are TGCGCCAGCAGCAGGGATAACGGCTATGGCTACACCTTC. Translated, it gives CASSRDNGYGYTF.

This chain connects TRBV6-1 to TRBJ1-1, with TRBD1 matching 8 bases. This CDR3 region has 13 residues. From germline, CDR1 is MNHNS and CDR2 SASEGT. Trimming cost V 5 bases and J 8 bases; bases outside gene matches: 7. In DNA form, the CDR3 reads TGTGCCAGCAGTCCCATGGGACAGGCGGAAGCTTTCTTT. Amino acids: CASSPMGQAEAFF.

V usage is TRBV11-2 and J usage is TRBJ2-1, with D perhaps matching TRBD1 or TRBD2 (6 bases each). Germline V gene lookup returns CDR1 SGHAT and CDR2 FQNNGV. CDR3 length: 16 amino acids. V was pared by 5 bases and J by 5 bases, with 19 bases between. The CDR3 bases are TGTGCCAGCAGCCCCCGGGGGCAGCAGGGCAACAATGAGCAGTTCTTC. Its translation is CASSPRGQQGNNEQFF.

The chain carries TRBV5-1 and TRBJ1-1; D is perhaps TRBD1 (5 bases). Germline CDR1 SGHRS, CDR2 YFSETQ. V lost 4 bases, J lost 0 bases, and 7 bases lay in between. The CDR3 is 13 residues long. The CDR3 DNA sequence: TGCGCCAGCAGCCCGGGGGTGAACACTGAAGCTTTCTTT. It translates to CASSPGVNTEAFF.

This CDR3 is CASSHTGELFF. CDR3 nucleotide sequence: TGCGCCAGCAGCCACACCGGGGAGCTGTTTTTT. This chain links TRBV4-1 with TRBJ2-2; D uncertain. The CDR3 consists of 11 residues. V lost 3 bases, J lost 4 bases, and 0 bases lay in between. Per germline, CDR1 MGHRA and CDR2 YSYEKL.